The subject of this entry is one T cell receptor beta chain. The antigen is not known. These data belong to a study of T cell responses to AZD1222 COVID-19 vaccine. With 5 bases removed from V and 6 bases from J, the gap between germline ends came to 10 bases. The CDR3 consists of 13 residues. Germline V gene lookup returns CDR1 SGHTA and CDR2 FQGTGA. Profiled with immunoSEQ multiplex PCR; TCRdb holds only in-frame clones, not every one. The sample consists of approximately 150,000 clones, roughly nine tenths of them appearing once. Findings and limits, study-wide: In the spike-specific TCR repertoire, nearly half reportedly target unmutated variant regions. White British donors predominated, females outnumbered males, and clonal diversity was possibly underestimated. Just 6 or 7 people given AZD1222 tested seropositive at baseline. Recipients of two AZD1222 doses showed rising Spike-specific TCR breadth and depth.

The sample here was peripheral blood, taken 28 days after the second AZD1222 dose. V is TRBV7-3 and J is TRBJ2-2, with no clear D. This receptor was obtained from an adult who received the AZD1222 COVID-19 vaccine. DNA of the CDR3: TGTGCCAGCAGCACCCCGGGCTCCGGGGAGCTGTTTTTT. This sequence encodes CASSTPGSGELFF.